This T cell receptor beta chain came from a study of blood T cells in healthy people across ages. Findings and limits, study-wide: Per million T cells, TCR beta diversity dropped roughly linearly as age increased.

The authors ran a second PCR of roughly 6 to 12 cycles using a sample-barcoded 5' primer and a J-beta primer mix. TCRdb reprocessed the 5' RACE reads with MiXCR, giving one entry per CDR3 protein. This table holds around 1,900,000 distinct CDR3 sequences, approximately 39% found once. Healthy individuals of Caucasian origin from Russia, aged about 6 to 90, served as donors. Collection of roughly 10 milliliters of peripheral blood was performed for each donor. Germline CDR1 reads SGHNT; CDR2 reads YYREEE (reference sequence). V was trimmed by 4 bases and J by 2 bases, leaving 16 bases between them. This CDR3 region has 16 residues. This clonotype was observed a few times. The antigen remains undetermined.

The clonotype originates from a human donor in good health. Sequencing was carried out using blood. V gene TRBV5-4 combines with J gene TRBJ2-1; tentatively, D is TRBD1 (5 bases). CDR3 loop: CASSPVREGAYNEQFF. For the CDR3, the DNA is TGTGCCAGCAGCCCGGTTAGGGAAGGGGCCTACAATGAGCAGTTCTTC.